This T cell receptor beta chain was captured in a study of blood T cell repertoires in COVID-19. Clones were read by immunoSEQ multiplex PCR, and TCRdb kept only the in-frame ones, dropping some. The sample includes some 500,000 clones, roughly 88% of them seen just once. Deletions cut 5 bases from V and 3 bases from J, with 12 bases between. The CDR3 sequence is 13 residues long. Germline CDR1 and CDR2: GTSNPN and SVGIG (reference sequence). Material for sequencing was PBMCs or T cells enriched from blood (not recorded which). The chain has TRBV30 and TRBJ2-3; tentatively, D is TRBD2 (6 bases). This receptor was taken from a woman in her thirties or forties who had recovered from COVID-19. CDR3 bases: TGTGCCTGGTCCCCCGGGGGAACAGATACGCAGTATTTT. Amino acids: CAWSPGGTDTQYF.